Given below is one T cell receptor beta chain in context. As yet, its antigen is unknown. These data come from a study of CD8+ T cells in alopecia areata. General study findings and limits: Affected lesional scalp, above all in alopecia totalis/universalis, was more clonal than normal scalp. Besides other cells, scalp samples also yield sequences of resident alphabeta T cells from normal skin.

cDNA prepared by RNA extraction and subsequent reverse transcription served as the template for sequencing. Method: immunoSEQ multiplex PCR; TCRdb's copy keeps in-frame clones and lacks some. Of 150,000 or so clones in the sample, roughly 50% were seen once. PBMCs, the starting material, were the source of sorted CD4+ and CD8+ T cells. V was clipped by 2 bases and J by 5 bases, with 12 bases between them. Germline loops: CDR1 MNHEY, CDR2 SVGAGI. The CDR3 has 15 amino acids. The sample comprised CD4+ T cells sorted from blood. The chain combines TRBV6-5 with TRBJ2-2; D is unclear. The clonotype originates from a human donor in good health. CDR3 nucleotides: TGTGCCAGCAGTTACACTCTCCTTAGAACCGGGGAGCTGTTTTTT. Amino acids: CASSYTLLRTGELFF.